The next 10 T cell receptor beta chains were all read from a single sample in a study of CD8+ T cells in alopecia areata. Extraction of RNA preceded its reverse transcription into cDNA, which served as the sequencing template. The repertoire was sequenced with immunoSEQ multiplex PCR; TCRdb's copy has only in-frame clones and lacks some. The sample records 150,000 to 200,000 clones, more than 50% being singletons. Treatment specified: oral pan-JAK inhibitor, 5-10 mg twice daily. Sequenced material: CD4+ T cells sorted from blood, taken at week 24, from a patient treated with tofacitinib. The receptors come from a human donor with alopecia areata.

V and J are TRBV2 and TRBJ2-7; tentatively, D is TRBD1 (5 bases). Trimming stripped 3 bases from V and 4 bases from J, with 10 bases between. This CDR3 comprises 13 residues. In germline, CDR1 is SNHLY, CDR2 FYNNEI. CDR3 in amino acids: CASSDREPYEQYF. In DNA form, the CDR3 reads TGTGCCAGCAGTGACAGGGAACCGTACGAGCAGTACTTC.

The chain combines TRBV5-6 with TRBJ2-7; 9 bases are shared with TRBD1. The V gene end was trimmed by 4 bases and the J gene end by 5 bases; junction bases not matched to a gene: 13. Germline CDR1 and CDR2: SGHDT and YYEEEE. The CDR3 loop spans 16 amino acids. CDR3: CASSPRTGARRDEQYF. The CDR3 region has the DNA TGTGCCAGCAGCCCGCGGACAGGGGCTCGCCGGGACGAGCAGTACTTC.

The gene calls are TRBV18 and TRBJ2-3; 7 bases line up with TRBD1. The CDR3 runs 12 residues. The germline CDR1 and CDR2 sequences are KGHSH and LQKENI. V trimming: 3 bases; J trimming: 9 bases; junction bases outside the gene matches: 3. CDR3 in amino acids: CASSPRTGTQYF. In DNA form, the CDR3 reads TGTGCCAGCTCACCTCGGACAGGAACGCAGTATTTT.

The chain employs TRBV7-2 and TRBJ2-7; D is unclear. This CDR3 spans 13 amino acids. V lost 0 bases to trimming and J lost 3 bases, with 6 bases between them. CDR1 is SGHTA and CDR2 is FQGNSA in the germline V gene. CDR3 sequence reads: CASSLAQNYEQYF. DNA of the CDR3: TGTGCCAGCAGCTTAGCACAAAACTACGAGCAGTACTTC.

The chain uses TRBV30 and TRBJ2-1; TRBD2 might be the D (7 bases). V was cut by 7 bases and J by 10 bases, with 20 bases left in between. There are 13 residues in the CDR3. Germline CDR1 reads GTSNPN; CDR2 reads SVGIG (reference sequence). The CDR3: CAYQEGGPREQFF. The CDR3 bases are TGTGCCTACCAGGAGGGGGGGCCGAGGGAGCAGTTCTTC.

The V and J genes are TRBV7-2 and TRBJ2-7, with D perhaps matching TRBD2 (6 bases). V shed 1 base and J shed 2 bases, with 12 bases lying between them. CDR1 is SGHTA and CDR2 is FQGNSA in the germline V gene. The CDR3 consists of 15 residues. The chain's CDR3 is CASSLVGGVTYEQYF. In nucleotides, the CDR3 is TGTGCCAGCAGCTTAGTAGGCGGGGTAACCTACGAGCAGTACTTC. Variable domain in full (rest from reference TRBV7-2 and TRBJ2-7): GAGVSQSPSNKVTEKGKDVELRCDPISGHTALYWYRQSLGQGLEFLIYFQGNSAPDKSGLPSDRFSAERTGGSVSTLTIQRTQQEDSAVYLCASSLVGGVTYEQYFGPGTRLTVT.

V usage is TRBV14 and J usage is TRBJ2-2; D unclear. This CDR3 is built from 14 residues. Germline CDR1 reads SGHDN; CDR2 reads FVKESK. V lost 4 bases and J 3 bases, leaving 9 bases between the germline ends. The CDR3 DNA sequence: TGTGCCAGCAGCCCGACGAGGTACACCGGGGAGCTGTTTTTT. Translated, it gives CASSPTRYTGELFF. Supplemented by reference TRBV14 and TRBJ2-2, the full variable domain reads EAGVTQFPSHSVIEKGQTVTLRCDPISGHDNLYWYRRVMGKEIKFLLHFVKESKQDESGMPNNRFLAERTGGTYSTLKVQPAELEDSGVYFCASSPTRYTGELFFGEGSRLTVL.

This clone was detected once. V gene TRBV29-1 combines with J gene TRBJ1-5; possible D gene TRBD1, 6 bases. V shed 6 bases and J shed 7 bases, with 16 bases lying between them. CDR1 and CDR2 (germline): SQVTM, ANQGSEA. This CDR3 region has 13 residues. Written as DNA, the CDR3 is TGCAGCGTAGGAACAGGGAAGGACCAGCCCCAGCATTTT. It encodes CSVGTGKDQPQHF.

This clone was counted a few times. The genes are TRBV10-3 and TRBJ1-2; D is unclear. Germline-derived CDR1 and CDR2 are ENHRY and SYGVKD. The CDR3 length is 13 residues. The ends were cut back, 0 bases at V and 12 bases at J, with 14 bases in the middle. This chain's CDR3 is CAISESRTGEDTF. In DNA, the CDR3 is TGTGCCATCAGTGAGTCTCGTACCGGTGAGGACACCTTC.

The chain employs TRBV15 and TRBJ2-2; possibly TRBD1 for D (5 bases). The CDR3 is 16 amino acids. V was shortened by 0 bases and J by 0 bases, with 8 bases between the two germline ends. Germline V lookup: CDR1 LNHNV, CDR2 YYDKDF (reference sequence). CDR3 DNA sequence: TGTGCCACCAGCAGAGATGTACAGGCGAACACCGGGGAGCTGTTTTTT. This codes for CATSRDVQANTGELFF.